The clone carrying this T cell receptor beta chain showed up just a few times. This record comes from a study of response to subunit inactivated influenza vaccine. The CDR3 is 15 amino acids. Looked up from germline, CDR1 is MNHNS and CDR2 is SASEGT. V was pared by 8 bases and J by 1 base, with 14 bases between. One entry per CDR3 protein, called by TCRdb with MiXCR from the RT-PCR reads. This sample carries roughly 570,000 distinct CDR3 sequences, less than 15% of them seen once, and the ten largest clones take 11%. The source of this sequence is a man aged 50-60 years who received an inactivated influenza vaccine. The chain recombines TRBV6-1 with TRBJ2-2; tentatively, D is TRBD2 (5 bases). The starting material was PBMCs from blood, obtained 11 to 12 days after vaccination. CDR3 amino acids: CASSRHTRNTGELFF. CDR3 sequence (DNA): TGTGCCAGCTCCCGGCACACTAGGAACACCGGGGAGCTGTTTTTT.